Following are 24 T cell receptor beta chains from one sample sequenced in a study of identical twins. MiXCR, applied by TCRdb to the 5' RACE reads, yields one record per CDR3 protein. This table has about 690,000 distinct CDR3 sequences, approximately 22% appearing once. The same data also contributed to another study, on T cells expressing NK-cell markers.

What was sequenced was PBMCs. All receptors derive from a woman aged 18-35 years in good health.

V gene TRBV6-4 combines with J gene TRBJ2-1; TRBD1 agrees at 7 bases. Germline-derived CDR1 and CDR2 are MRHNA and SNTAGT. V dropped 4 bases and J dropped 8; count of bases not matched to a gene: 8. CDR3 size: 14 residues. The CDR3 nucleotides are TGTGCCAGCAGTGTCACGACAGGGATCTATGAGCAGTTCTTC. Translation gives CASSVTTGIYEQFF.

This sequence joins TRBV10-3 and TRBJ2-1; no clear D gene. The germline gives CDR1 ENHRY, CDR2 SYGVKD. This CDR3 comprises 11 residues. Trimming shortened V by 10 bases and J by 7 bases, and 11 bases separated the two germline ends. The CDR3 protein is CATQMGNEQFF. The CDR3 DNA is TGTGCCACTCAAATGGGGAATGAGCAGTTCTTC.

This clonotype was counted at least ten times. V usage is TRBV29-1 and J usage is TRBJ2-1; D perhaps matches TRBD1 (5 bases). Trimming removed 4 bases from V and 5 bases from J, with 6 bases in between. This CDR3 has 11 residues. Germline CDR1 is SQVTM and CDR2 is ANQGSEA. CDR3 region: CSVARDNEQFF. CDR3 nucleotides: TGCAGCGTTGCCAGGGACAATGAGCAGTTCTTC.

This clonotype was observed a handful of times. V usage is TRBV7-8 and J usage is TRBJ2-3, with TRBD2 identical over 11 bases. The CDR3 length is 16 residues. Germline lookup yields CDR1 SGHVS and CDR2 FQNEAQ. V shed 5 bases, J shed 7 bases, and the junction held 11 bases outside the gene matches. The CDR3 spells CASSLTFSSGGHTQYF. The CDR3 nucleotides are TGTGCCAGCAGCCTAACCTTCTCTAGCGGGGGGCATACGCAGTATTTT.

This clonotype was counted a few times. This rearrangement joins TRBV7-2 to TRBJ1-1; 8 bases match TRBD1. J was trimmed by 1 base and V by 5 bases; bases with no gene match: 6. Germline V gene sequence: CDR1 SGHTA, CDR2 FQGNSA. The CDR3 contains 15 residues. CDR3 nucleotides: TGTGCCAGCAGCCGACAGGGGTTTCGGAACACTGAAGCTTTCTTT. It translates to CASSRQGFRNTEAFF.

For this clonotype: This sequence may be a read error, since a much larger clone differs from it by one base. V usage is TRBV11-2 and J usage is TRBJ2-2, with D perhaps TRBD1 (5 bases). CDR1 SGHAT and CDR2 FQNNGV come from the germline V gene. This CDR3 has 19 residues. CDR3 DNA: TGTGACAGCACCAGCCCCGCAGGGCGATCCTTTATAGGCACCGGGGAGCTGTTTTTT. This codes for CDSTSPAGRSFIGTGELFF.

This clonotype turned up a few times. The chain has TRBV20-1 and TRBJ2-1; no clear D gene. CDR1 and CDR2 (germline): DFQATT, SNEGSKA (reference sequence). The V end was cut by 5 bases, the J end by 4 bases, with 12 bases between. This CDR3 contains 13 residues. The DNA of the CDR3 is TGCAGTGCTCGCTTACGGAGTTACAATGAGCAGTTCTTC. The encoded protein is CSARLRSYNEQFF.

The V call is TRBV29-1, the J call TRBJ2-1; D ambiguous. V gave up 5 bases and J gave up 0 bases, with 17 bases separating them. CDR1 is SQVTM and CDR2 is ANQGSEA in the germline V gene. The CDR3 runs 16 residues. Written as DNA, the CDR3 is TGCAGCGTTCCGACCGCCGGTTATAGCTCCTACAATGAGCAGTTCTTC. It translates to CSVPTAGYSSYNEQFF.

This clonotype was seen only a few times. Here the CDR3 DNA reads TGCAGTGCTAGTGAGGGACTCTCCTACGAGCAGTACTTC. It codes for CSASEGLSYEQYF. This chain connects TRBV20-1 to TRBJ2-7; tentative D call: TRBD2 (6 bases). The CDR3 sequence is 13 residues long. Per germline, CDR1 DFQATT and CDR2 SNEGSKA (reference sequence). Between the trimmed V and J ends, which lost 3 bases and 0 bases, there was a span of 9 bases.

The genes are TRBV5-1 and TRBJ2-3, with D possibly being TRBD1 or TRBD2 (5 bases each). CDR1 SGHRS and CDR2 YFSETQ come from the germline V gene. CDR3 length equals 15 residues. Trimming left V 4 bases short and J 4 bases short, with 16 bases between. The CDR3, as DNA: TGCGCCAGCAGCCGGGGCTTGGGGATCGCAGATACGCAGTATTTT. Its protein is CASSRGLGIADTQYF.

A few counts support this clonotype. J is TRBJ2-7 and V is TRBV5-5; D may match TRBD1 or TRBD2 (6 bases each). Per the germline V gene, CDR1 is SGHKS and CDR2 is YYEKEE (reference sequence). Trimming cost V 6 bases and J 1 base, with 14 bases left between them. This CDR3 has 14 amino acids. CDR3: CASNLPGASYEQYF. CDR3 nucleotide sequence: TGTGCCAGCAACCTTCCGGGGGCGTCCTACGAGCAGTACTTC.

V is TRBV10-3 and J is TRBJ2-2, with 8 nucleotides matching TRBD2. V dropped 4 bases and J dropped 7; count of bases not matched to a gene: 5. Germline-derived CDR1 and CDR2 are ENHRY and SYGVKD. There are 14 residues in the CDR3. CDR3 bases: TGTGCCATCAGTGGGACTAGCCAGGTCGGGGAGCTGTTTTTT. Amino acid sequence: CAISGTSQVGELFF.

The chain couples TRBV6-1 to TRBJ1-1; D is undetermined. The germline CDR1 and CDR2 sequences are MNHNS and SASEGT. The CDR3 covers 14 residues. With 3 bases removed from V and 1 base from J, the gap between germline ends came to 9 bases. The CDR3 spells CASSERLTNTEAFF. Written as DNA, the CDR3 is TGTGCCAGCAGTGAGCGGCTGACGAACACTGAAGCTTTCTTT.

This clonotype showed up many times. J is TRBJ2-1 and V is TRBV10-3; 7 bases are shared with TRBD1. The CDR3 covers 15 residues. The J segment lost 5 bases and the V segment lost 11 bases, leaving 15 bases of the junction unmatched. Germline assignment: CDR1 ENHRY and CDR2 SYGVKD. The CDR3 region is CAHQGGDRADNEQFF. CDR3 DNA sequence: TGTGCCCACCAAGGGGGCGACAGGGCCGACAATGAGCAGTTCTTC.

This clonotype occurred a few times. The rearrangement links TRBV20-1 to TRBJ1-1, with D possibly matching TRBD1 (5 bases). Germline loops: CDR1 DFQATT, CDR2 SNEGSKA (reference sequence). Trimming pared 5 bases from V and 5 bases from J, leaving 18 bases between. CDR3 size: 14 residues. The CDR3 DNA sequence: TGCAGTGCTTACCGGGAGGGGCCGGAAACTGAAGCTTTCTTT. This encodes CSAYREGPETEAFF.

This sequence joins TRBV6-1 and TRBJ1-4; D is unresolved. CDR3 length: 13 amino acids. Germline CDR1 reads MNHNS; CDR2 reads SASEGT. Trimming left V 8 bases short and J 4 bases short, with 11 bases between. CDR3 sequence reads: CASGGGGNEKLFF. CDR3 nucleotides: TGTGCCAGCGGAGGAGGTGGTAATGAAAAACTGTTTTTT.

The V call is TRBV27, the J call TRBJ1-1; D might be TRBD1 (6 bases). Germline V CDR1 and CDR2: MNHEY, SMNVEV (reference sequence). The CDR3 is 15 amino acids. Trimming pared 2 bases from V and 2 bases from J, leaving 12 bases between. CDR3 residues: CASSLMQGPNTEAFF. CDR3 nucleotides: TGTGCCAGCAGTTTAATGCAGGGGCCTAACACTGAAGCTTTCTTT.

The rearrangement links TRBV21-1 to TRBJ2-7. TRBV21-1 is an annotated pseudogene. The CDR3 runs 13 residues. CDR3 sequence: CASISVGSYEQYF. Here the CDR3 DNA reads TGTGCCAGCATCTCAGTGGGCTCCTACGAGCAGTACTTC.

The chain recombines TRBV24-1 with TRBJ2-7; no firm D call. This CDR3 region has 15 residues. V gave up 8 bases and J gave up 0 bases, with 16 bases separating them. From germline, CDR1 is KGHDR and CDR2 SFDVKD. CDR3 region: CATTPPSLSSYEQYF. In DNA, the CDR3 is TGTGCCACCACTCCCCCCTCCTTGTCCTCCTACGAGCAGTACTTC.

Concerning this clonotype: Since a much larger clone is just one base distant, this may be a read error. This chain uses TRBV12-3 or TRBV12-4 with TRBJ2-2; 12 nucleotides agree with TRBD1. This CDR3 spans 15 amino acids. CDR3 protein: CASRAGQGAGGQLFF. The CDR3 DNA reads as TGTGCCAGCAGAGCGGGACAGGGGGCCGGCGGGCAGCTGTTTTTT.

This clonotype has just a few counts. The CDR3 loop reads CASSLDRGGRGEAFF. As DNA, the CDR3 is TGCGCCAGCAGCCTGGACCGGGGGGGTCGGGGTGAAGCTTTCTTT. V is TRBV4-1 and J is TRBJ1-1, with a weak D call TRBD1 (5 bases). The CDR3 covers 15 residues. Trimming removed 4 bases from V and 7 bases from J, with 19 bases in between. Germline values: CDR1 MGHRA, CDR2 YSYEKL.

This clonotype was observed at least ten times. The chain employs TRBV5-1 and TRBJ1-2; 7 bases map to TRBD1. Germline lookup yields CDR1 SGHRS and CDR2 YFSETQ. The trim removed 6 bases at V and 7 bases at J, leaving 12 bases unmatched. This CDR3 spans 14 amino acids. This CDR3 is CASTFRQGSRGYTF. DNA for the CDR3: TGCGCCAGCACCTTTCGACAGGGCTCGCGTGGCTACACCTTC.

This clonotype has a handful of counts. This chain uses TRBV7-2 with TRBJ2-1; TRBD2 agrees at 9 bases. The germline V gene encodes CDR1 SGHTA and CDR2 FQGNSA. The CDR3 consists of 17 residues. Trimming took 5 bases from V and 6 from J; bases not matched to a gene: 14. The CDR3 coding sequence is TGTGCCAGCAGCCGAGGTAGCGGGAGTACCCTCGGCAATGAGCAGTTCTTC. Protein: CASSRGSGSTLGNEQFF.

This clonotype was recorded only once. The chain links TRBV7-6 to TRBJ2-2; D uncertain. This CDR3 comprises 14 residues. V dropped 5 bases and J dropped 4 bases, with 11 bases sitting between them. In germline, CDR1 is SGHVS, CDR2 FNYEAQ. DNA for the CDR3: TGTGCCAGCAGCAAAAAGCCGGTCACCGGGGAGCTGTTTTTT. It is translated as CASSKKPVTGELFF.